What follows are 14 T cell receptor beta chains derived from one specimen sequenced in a study of Ad26.COV2.S vaccination and SARS-CoV-2 variants. Clones were sequenced by immunoSEQ multiplex PCR, and TCRdb holds only the in-frame ones, with some missing. The sample includes around 250,000 clones, roughly 87% of them seen just once. Treatment noted: roughly 20 received Ad26.COV2.S at low or high dose, single or two shots; about five received placebo; per-sample allocation not given. On day 63 after the first injection, vaccine and placebo recipients gave samples. The sample consisted of peripheral blood, taken in a trial of Ad26.COV2.S vaccine versus placebo. Receptor source: a person between 18 and 60 years old who received the Ad26.COV2.S COVID-19 vaccine or a placebo.

The chain couples TRBV7-6 to TRBJ1-1; D unresolved. The germline V gene has CDR1 SGHVS and CDR2 FNYEAQ. V was clipped by 5 bases and J by 3 bases, with 16 bases between them. The CDR3 spans 15 residues. The CDR3 bases are TGTGCCAGCAGCCGTACCCCAGGTATGGACACTGAAGCTTTCTTT. Its translation is CASSRTPGMDTEAFF.

The chain joins TRBV5-6 to TRBJ2-5; the match to TRBD1 covers 8 bases. With 0 bases clipped from V and 5 bases from J, the junction kept 6 bases outside the gene matches. Germline loops: CDR1 SGHDT, CDR2 YYEEEE. The CDR3 runs to 15 residues. CDR3 protein: CASSLDRGRMETQYF. The DNA of the CDR3 is TGTGCCAGCAGCTTGGACAGGGGGAGGATGGAGACCCAGTACTTC.

The CDR3 here is CASSLGITDTQYF. CDR3 coding DNA: TGTGCCAGCAGCTTAGGGATCACAGATACGCAGTATTTT. This chain uses TRBV5-6 with TRBJ2-3; D not resolved. The CDR3 length is 13 residues. V lost 2 bases, J lost 2 bases, and 6 bases lay in between. Germline lookup yields CDR1 SGHDT and CDR2 YYEEEE.

To note about this clone: The identical CDR3 is also encoded by other nucleotide sequences in the sample. V and J are TRBV27 and TRBJ2-7, with D possibly matching TRBD2 (5 bases). V dropped 0 bases and J dropped 4 bases, with 7 bases sitting between them. There are 13 residues in the CDR3. Germline V gives CDR1 MNHEY, CDR2 SMNVEV (reference sequence). The CDR3 DNA reads TGTGCCAGCAGTTTATCAGGAGGATACGAGCAGTACTTC. It is translated as CASSLSGGYEQYF.

The chain combines TRBV10-3 with TRBJ1-1; 8 nucleotides line up with TRBD1. The CDR3 contains 12 residues. Unmatched junction bases numbered 3, after V lost 4 bases and J lost 8 bases. The germline gives CDR1 ENHRY, CDR2 SYGVKD. CDR3 region: CAISAWTGEAFF. In nucleotides, the CDR3 is TGTGCCATCAGTGCGTGGACAGGGGAAGCTTTCTTT.

This chain joins TRBV3-1 (or the pseudogene TRBV3-2) and TRBJ2-2, with D possibly TRBD1 on 5 matching bases. Germline loops: CDR1 LGHDT, CDR2 YNNKEL (reference sequence). V was shortened by 4 bases and J by 2 bases, with 17 bases between the two germline ends. CDR3 length equals 17 residues. The CDR3 region has the DNA TGTGCCAGCAGCCCTAAAAACAGGATAGATAACACCGGGGAGCTGTTTTTT. Amino acid sequence: CASSPKNRIDNTGELFF.

The rearrangement links TRBV5-1 to TRBJ2-5; TRBD1 matches 8 bases. Germline V gives CDR1 SGHRS, CDR2 YFSETQ. The CDR3 has 14 residues. V trimming: 5 bases; J trimming: 5 bases; junction bases outside the gene matches: 8. The CDR3 protein is CASSYPGGVETQYF. The CDR3 DNA sequence: TGCGCCAGCAGTTATCCAGGGGGCGTGGAGACCCAGTACTTC.

A few counts support this clone. The chain recombines TRBV18 with TRBJ2-3; TRBD2 matches at 14 bases. This CDR3 has 22 residues. Germline V lookup: CDR1 KGHSH, CDR2 LQKENI. The ends lost 6 bases at V and 4 bases at J; junction bases unmatched: 24. This CDR3 is CASSRREHIQGTSGSGPDTQYF. The CDR3 coding sequence is TGTGCCAGCTCCCGACGAGAACATATACAGGGGACTAGCGGGAGTGGACCAGATACGCAGTATTTT.

This clone showed up just once. The rearrangement uses TRBV9 and TRBJ2-1; 8 bases align to TRBD1. CDR1 SGDLS and CDR2 YYNGEE come from the germline V gene. The CDR3 consists of 13 residues. Trimming removed 4 bases from V and 11 bases from J; junction bases left unmatched: 8. For the CDR3, the DNA is TGTGCCAGCAGCCCCCAGGACAGGGAGAAGCAGTTCTTC. It codes for CASSPQDREKQFF.

The rearrangement links TRBV6-2 or TRBV6-3 to TRBJ1-4; D remains ambiguous. CDR1 is MNHEY and CDR2 is SVGEGT in the germline V gene. The CDR3 is 14 amino acids. Trimming left V 0 bases short and J 8 bases short, with 10 bases between. CDR3 amino acids: CASSYSRQREKLFF. In DNA, the CDR3 is TGTGCCAGCAGTTACTCGCGCCAGAGGGAAAAACTGTTTTTT.

This clone was seen only a few times. The chain recombines TRBV7-6 with TRBJ1-5; TRBD1 matches 7 bases. Germline assignment: CDR1 SGHVS and CDR2 FNYEAQ. V gave up 1 base and J gave up 3 bases; unmatched junction bases: 6. The CDR3 has 16 residues. CDR3 residues: CASSLGQGGPNQPQHF. DNA of the CDR3: TGTGCCAGCAGCTTAGGACAGGGAGGGCCCAATCAGCCCCAGCATTTT.

This chain joins TRBV6-1 and TRBJ2-5; 11 positions match TRBD1. CDR1 and CDR2 from the germline V gene are MNHNS and SASEGT. This CDR3 contains 15 residues. V shed 2 bases, J shed 5 bases, and the junction held 4 bases outside the gene matches. CDR3 nucleotides: TGTGCCAGCAGTGAAAGGACAGGGGGCCGGGAGACCCAGTACTTC. Translating it yields CASSERTGGRETQYF.

The rearrangement joins TRBV5-1 to TRBJ1-4; the D gene is possibly TRBD1 (5 bases). There are 15 residues in the CDR3. Trimming removed 4 bases from V and 7 bases from J, with 17 bases in between. Germline V lookup: CDR1 SGHRS, CDR2 YFSETQ. CDR3 DNA: TGCGCCAGCAGCCCCAGGGAGACCCTGGGTGAAAAACTGTTTTTT. This encodes CASSPRETLGEKLFF.

This rearrangement joins TRBV11-2 to TRBJ1-1; a possible D gene is TRBD1 (5 bases). The germline V and J ends were trimmed by 2 bases and 4 bases, with 8 bases remaining between them. The CDR3 has 13 amino acids. CDR1 and CDR2 (germline): SGHAT, FQNNGV. The CDR3 sequence is CASSLRGATEAFF. The CDR3 DNA reads as TGTGCCAGCAGCTTAAGAGGGGCCACTGAAGCTTTCTTT. Drawing the rest from reference TRBV11-2 and TRBJ1-1, the complete variable domain is EAGVAQSPRYKIIEKRQSVAFWCNPISGHATLYWYQQILGQGPKLLIQFQNNGVVDDSQLPKDRFSAERLKGVDSTLKIQPAKLEDSAVYLCASSLRGATEAFFGQGTRLTVV.